The clone carrying this T cell receptor beta chain was seen just once. The target antigen is unknown. This sample was taken from a study of cytomegalovirus exposure and HLA in healthy donors. Study conclusions and caveats: Among TCR beta chains, those listed as cytomegalovirus-associated numbered over 150. Most TCRs appeared rarely, but some public TCRs recurred in many donors.

Clones were sequenced by immunoSEQ multiplex PCR, and TCRdb holds only the in-frame ones, with some missing. The table lists 150,000 to 180,000 clones, around 83% of them singletons. This CDR3 has 13 residues. After removal of 6 bases from V and 8 bases from J, the junction contained 8 bases not matched to a gene. Germline V lookup: CDR1 MDHEN, CDR2 SYDVKM. The chain couples TRBV28 to TRBJ1-1; 8 bases match TRBD1. The receptor's source is a human donor in good health. Sequencing was done on a sample of PBMCs. The CDR3 DNA reads TGTGCCAGCAGACTATTTGACAGGGGAGAAGCTTTCTTT. This encodes CASRLFDRGEAFF.